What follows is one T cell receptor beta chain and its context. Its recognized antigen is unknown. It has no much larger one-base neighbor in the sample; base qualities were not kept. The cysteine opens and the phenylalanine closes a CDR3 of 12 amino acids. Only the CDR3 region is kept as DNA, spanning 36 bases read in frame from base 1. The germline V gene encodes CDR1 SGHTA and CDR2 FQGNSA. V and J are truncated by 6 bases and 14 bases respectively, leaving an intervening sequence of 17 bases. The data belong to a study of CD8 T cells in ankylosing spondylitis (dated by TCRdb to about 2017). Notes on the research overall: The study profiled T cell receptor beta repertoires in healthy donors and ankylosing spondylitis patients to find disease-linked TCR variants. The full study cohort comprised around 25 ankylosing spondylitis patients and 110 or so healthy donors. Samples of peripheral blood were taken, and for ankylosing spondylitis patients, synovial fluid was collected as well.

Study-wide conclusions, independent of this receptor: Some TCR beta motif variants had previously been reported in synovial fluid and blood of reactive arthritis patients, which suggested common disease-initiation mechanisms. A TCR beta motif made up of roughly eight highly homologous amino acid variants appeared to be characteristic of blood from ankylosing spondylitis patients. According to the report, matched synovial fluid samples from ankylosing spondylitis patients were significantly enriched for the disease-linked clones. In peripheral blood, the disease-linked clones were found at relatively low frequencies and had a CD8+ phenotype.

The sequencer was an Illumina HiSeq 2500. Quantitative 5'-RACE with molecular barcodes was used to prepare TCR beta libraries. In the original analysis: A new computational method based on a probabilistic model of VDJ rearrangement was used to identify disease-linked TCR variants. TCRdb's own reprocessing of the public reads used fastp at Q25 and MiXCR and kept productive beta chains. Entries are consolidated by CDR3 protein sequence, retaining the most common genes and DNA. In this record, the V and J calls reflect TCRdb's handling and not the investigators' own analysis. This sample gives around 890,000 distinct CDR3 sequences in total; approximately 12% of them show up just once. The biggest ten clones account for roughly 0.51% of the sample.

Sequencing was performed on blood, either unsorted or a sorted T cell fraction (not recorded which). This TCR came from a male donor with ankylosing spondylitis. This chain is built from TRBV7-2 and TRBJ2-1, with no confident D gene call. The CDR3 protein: CASRLLTEGKFF. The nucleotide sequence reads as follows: TGTGCCAGCAGACTATTAACGGAAGGCAAGTTCTTC.